A selection of T cell receptor beta chains follows, all from one sample in a study of graft-versus-host responses after intestinal transplantation. Generated by immunoSEQ multiplex PCR, the TCRdb table keeps only in-frame clones and is missing some. Found here are 9,500 to 11,000 clones, around 93% of them singletons; the top ten hold about 3.9%. This specimen consisted of PBMCs, obtained 41 days after intestinal transplantation. The receptors here all came from a human patient who received an intestinal transplant, so some T cells may come from the graft donor. CDR3s include the opening cysteine and the closing phenylalanine or tryptophan.

TRBV12-2	CASRSKPGHQRYNEQFF
TRBV11-3	CASSLVPGTGELFF
TRBV7-3	CASRSLADNEQFF
TRBV7-6	CASSFYRVDTEAFF
TRBV5-1	CASSPTPAWDRKETQYF
TRBV27	CASSFSPNTEAFF
TRBV11-2	CASGILGFNNEQFF
TRBV14	CASSSGPGVGFEQYF
TRBV6-5	CASAGAAYNEQFF
TRBV18	CASSPLGGISYNSPLHF
TRBV5-6	CASSLSPLSKMNTEAFF
TRBV25-1	CASSSDGGVETQYF
TRBV4-2	CASSQDRRENNEQFF
TRBV9	CASSVSTDTQYF
TRBV7-9	CASSSRQGPYEQYF
TRBV4-1	CASSTGQGYEQYF
TRBV7-6	CASSPLEQSGASSGANVLTF
TRBV7-9	CASTTSGTTRYEQYF
TRBV7-9	CASSDGAGQGHYGYTF
TRBV6-6	CASSYGGQYNEQFF
TRBV15	CATSAGVGGPPYEQYF
TRBV21-1	CASSLAGGHNGELFF
TRBV5-4	CASSQSGLTEAFF
TRBV10-1	CASSDELSGELFF
TRBV29-1	CSAGDTATNEKLFF
TRBV18	CASSPREYEQYF
TRBV2	CASYGPVDGGNTGELFF
TRBV7-9	CASPSIQNGYTF
TRBV7-6	CASSSGPGSYEQYF
TRBV7-2	CASSYRGGTWETQYF
TRBV7-7	CASSLGLARETQYF
TRBV9	CASSRYASGLLQETQYF
TRBV4-1	CASSSRDRVTEAFF
TRBV5-4	CASSSGTWESYTF
TRBV19	CASSIAAGVITEAFF
TRBV4-2	CASSPTGQETQYF
TRBV6-5	CASSPFDRGGTEAFF
TRBV23-1	CASSQSFFPWRAGKNTEAFF
TRBV19	CASSIAAGSDIQYF
TRBV7-9	CASSPRTGVSYNEQFF
TRBV6-1	CASQGSGPQHF
TRBV27	CASSPGTGVWNTEAFF
TRBV6-1	CASSVMRVSPLHF
TRBV7-9	CASSPLTYSGNTIYF
TRBV6-1	CASRTGIYGYTF
TRBV25-1	CASSEYGRNQPQHF
TRBV21-1	CASRRERQPQHF
TRBV21-1	CASSTEGPLNTEAFF
TRBV13	CASSTRDGGGPAIYEQYF
TRBV14	CASSRGVYEQYF
TRBV29-1	CSVESGEEGYTF
TRBV5-1	CASSLFTRALDEQYF
TRBV6-5	CASSYSILGSYEQYF
TRBV13	CASSSFTSTGELFF
TRBV5-5	CASSPPSGANVLTF